The source of this T cell receptor (beta chain) is a study of identical twins. CDR3 size: 14 residues. Germline-derived CDR1 and CDR2 are MDHEN and SYDVKM. Trimming at V came to 10 bases and at J to 5 bases, leaving 9 bases not matched to a gene. Template switching added a universal primer binding site, and final cDNA carried unique molecular identifiers. TCRdb redid the calling of the 5' RACE reads with MiXCR, one entry per CDR3 protein. The repertoire includes 450,000 or so distinct CDR3 sequences, 13% to 15% of them detected once, and approximately 0.52% sits in the top ten. This clonotype was counted a few times. Its antigen is not identified. Whole-study results and caveats: There were fewer insertions in abundant cord blood beta clonotypes, but memory repertoires showed no such pattern.

These data are also associated with another study on yellow fever vaccine responses in identical twins. That work states: Vaccine-induced T cell responses in twins were reportedly observed to appear partly convergent, partly personalized.

Sequencing was carried out using CD4+ T cells sorted from blood. The clonotype originates from a woman aged 18-29 years in good health. The V gene is TRBV28, the J gene TRBJ2-5; 11 bases map to TRBD2. The CDR3 sequence is CATALAGGFETQYF. In DNA form, the CDR3 reads TGTGCCACCGCCCTAGCGGGAGGATTTGAGACCCAGTACTTC. Drawing the rest from reference TRBV28 and TRBJ2-5, the complete variable domain is DVKVTQSSRYLVKRTGEKVFLECVQDMDHENMFWYRQDPGLGLRLIYFSYDVKMKEKGDIPEGYSVSREKKERFSLILESASTNQTSMYLCATALAGGFETQYFGPGTRLLVL.